This T cell receptor beta chain stems from a study of early T cells in non-severe SARS-CoV-2 infection. Study details: Bulk RNA taken from unsorted whole blood was sequenced, leaving chains unpaired. Study findings and constraints: Using VDJdb, the matching emphasized anti-spike CD8 responses while missing private and CD4 specificities.

V lost 0 bases and J 0 bases, leaving 9 bases between the germline ends. This CDR3 comprises 15 residues. Germline loops: CDR1 LGHNA, CDR2 YSLEER. Molecules of cDNA were individually given unique molecular identifiers that were attached to them. Each CDR3 protein is one row after TCRdb ran MiXCR on the 5' RACE reads. There are tens of thousands of distinct CDR3 sequences in the sample; about 10% occur only once, and under 5% lies in the top ten. Points on this clonotype: Its specificity is unknown.

The sequence came from an adult who was a healthcare worker with PCR-confirmed SARS-CoV-2 infection or an uninfected control (not recorded which). The rearrangement joins TRBV4-3 to TRBJ2-7, with TRBD1 as a possible D gene (5 bases). Sequenced input: whole blood. DNA for the CDR3: TGCGCCAGCAGCCAAGACTGGGGCAGCTCCTACGAGCAGTACTTC. Translated: CASSQDWGSSYEQYF.